This T cell receptor beta chain was profiled in a study of human T cells and chemical hapten exposure. V was clipped by 0 bases and J by 4 bases, with 13 bases between them. CDR3 length equals 17 residues. Germline V gene data show CDR1 as LNHNV and CDR2 as YYDKDF (reference sequence). TCRdb re-called the RACE reads through MiXCR, storing one row per CDR3 protein. The table includes around 100,000 distinct CDR3 sequences, approximately 10% detected once. Stated time point: patch test 1, 2 weeks after DPC sensitization. As for treatment: therapeutic diphenylcyclopropenone sensitization with weekly scalp DPC.

The sample was whole blood, taken in connection with sensitization to the hapten diphenylcyclopropenone (DPC). This TCR derives from a woman in her forties with alopecia areata. Some clones in this sample may be carry-over from other donors' samples. The V gene is TRBV15, the J gene TRBJ2-6, with D hard to call. The CDR3 coding sequence is TGTGCCACCAGCAGAGATAATCGGGCGATCGGGGCCAACGTCCTGACTTTC. It translates to CATSRDNRAIGANVLTF.